These 26 T cell receptor beta chains came from one sample sequenced in a study of blood T cell repertoires in COVID-19. TCRdb keeps only in-frame clones here, not all; method: immunoSEQ multiplex PCR. The repertoire holds more than 100,000 clones, about four fifths seen once, with 2% to 2.5% in the top ten. The sample consisted of peripheral blood. Source of these receptors: a man between 65 and 85 years old with acute or convalescent COVID-19.

This clone was seen a handful of times. The chain employs TRBV9 and TRBJ1-5, with D tentatively TRBD1 (5 bases). Trimming stripped 3 bases from V and 3 bases from J, with 7 bases between. The CDR3 runs 13 residues. Germline V gene data show CDR1 as SGDLS and CDR2 as YYNGEE. The CDR3 loop reads CASSADINQPQHF. CDR3 nucleotide sequence: TGTGCCAGCAGCGCGGACATCAATCAGCCCCAGCATTTT.

The chain has TRBV19 and TRBJ2-1, with 8 bases fitting TRBD2. CDR1 and CDR2 (germline): LNHDA, SQIVND (reference sequence). The CDR3 consists of 15 residues. Trimming took 5 bases from V and 5 from J; bases not matched to a gene: 8. The DNA of the CDR3 is TGTGCCAGTAGTCCTACTAGCGGAACACACAATGAGCAGTTCTTC. This sequence encodes CASSPTSGTHNEQFF.

This clone was detected once. The chain uses TRBV7-2 and TRBJ1-2; 12 nucleotides align to TRBD1. This CDR3 contains 15 residues. V lost 4 bases and J lost 6; bases outside the gene matches: 6. Germline V gene sequence: CDR1 SGHTA, CDR2 FQGNSA. The CDR3 coding sequence is TGTGCCAGCAGCTCGCGGGGGACAGGGGGCGATGGCTACACCTTC. Translation: CASSSRGTGGDGYTF.

The chain uses TRBV10-3 and TRBJ1-2, with D perhaps TRBD1 (6 bases). The CDR3 has 15 amino acids. Germline V gives CDR1 ENHRY, CDR2 SYGVKD. V shed 4 bases and J shed 4 bases, with 16 bases lying between them. CDR3 protein: CAISVGSGTSYGYTF. As DNA, the CDR3 is TGTGCCATCAGTGTGGGTTCCGGGACAAGCTATGGCTACACCTTC.

The chain joins TRBV2 to TRBJ1-2, with D possibly matching TRBD1 (6 bases). V was clipped by 3 bases and J by 2 bases, with 10 bases between them. In germline, CDR1 is SNHLY, CDR2 FYNNEI. The CDR3 loop spans 14 amino acids. CDR3 residues: CASSETRGNYGYTF. DNA for the CDR3: TGTGCCAGCAGTGAGACCAGGGGCAACTATGGCTACACCTTC.

The rearrangement links TRBV18 to TRBJ2-1; 12 nucleotides match TRBD2. The V gene end was trimmed by 0 bases and the J gene end by 4 bases; junction bases not matched to a gene: 1. Germline CDR1 KGHSH, CDR2 LQKENI. The CDR3 totals 16 residues. CDR3 region: CASSPPLAGGYNEQFF. The CDR3 DNA reads TGTGCCAGCTCACCACCCCTAGCGGGGGGGTACAATGAGCAGTTCTTC.

The CDR3 nucleotides are TGTGCCAGCAGTGAAACGAGGGAGCAGTACTTC. Amino acid sequence: CASSETREQYF. The chain links TRBV2 to TRBJ2-7; no clear D. The germline CDR1 and CDR2 sequences are SNHLY and FYNNEI. Trimming shortened V by 2 bases and J by 7 bases, and 6 bases separated the two germline ends. This CDR3 spans 11 amino acids.

This clone was seen a handful of times. The chain carries TRBV5-1 and TRBJ1-2, with 7 bases fitting TRBD1. Germline values: CDR1 SGHRS, CDR2 YFSETQ. The junction had 9 bases not matched to a gene; V was cut back by 4 bases and J by 6 bases. The CDR3 spans 14 residues. The CDR3 coding sequence is TGCGCCAGCAGCCCGCCCGACAGGGCTAATGGCTACACCTTC. It specifies CASSPPDRANGYTF.

V and J are TRBV30 and TRBJ1-2, with D tentatively TRBD1 (5 bases). CDR1 and CDR2 (germline): GTSNPN, SVGIG (reference sequence). The CDR3 covers 13 residues. V dropped 2 bases and J dropped 7 bases, with 14 bases sitting between them. The CDR3: CAWSRRGSSGYTF. CDR3 DNA sequence: TGTGCCTGGAGTAGGAGGGGATCATCTGGCTACACCTTC.

The chain uses TRBV5-1 and TRBJ1-3, with D possibly being TRBD1 (6 bases). Germline V gene data show CDR1 as SGHRS and CDR2 as YFSETQ. V was cut by 4 bases and J by 0 bases, with 14 bases left in between. The CDR3 is 16 residues long. The chain's CDR3 is CASSDKTGFSGNTIYF. The CDR3 nucleotides read TGCGCCAGCAGCGATAAGACAGGTTTCTCTGGAAACACCATATATTTT.

The chain uses TRBV19 and TRBJ1-1; 7 nucleotides line up with TRBD1. This CDR3 spans 15 amino acids. Germline V gene sequence: CDR1 LNHDA, CDR2 SQIVND (reference sequence). The V segment lost 4 bases and the J segment 5 bases; nucleotides outside the gene matches: 10. CDR3: CASSTRQGIGTEAFF. CDR3 nucleotides: TGTGCCAGTAGTACAAGACAGGGAATCGGGACTGAAGCTTTCTTT. The whole variable domain, remainder taken from reference TRBV19 and TRBJ1-1, is DGGITQSPKYLFRKEGQNVTLSCEQNLNHDAMYWYRQDPGQGLRLIYYSQIVNDFQKGDIAEGYSVSREKKESFPLTVTSAQKNPTAFYLCASSTRQGIGTEAFFGQGTRLTVV.

The chain carries TRBV7-9 and TRBJ2-2; 8 bases map to TRBD2. The CDR3 contains 17 residues. Germline-derived CDR1 and CDR2 are SEHNR and FQNEAQ (reference sequence). The J segment lost 4 bases and the V segment lost 4 bases, leaving 11 bases of the junction unmatched. In DNA, the CDR3 is TGTGCCAGCAGCTCCTTCCGGGGCGGGGGGACCACCGGGGAGCTGTTTTTT. Translated: CASSSFRGGGTTGELFF.

The chain couples TRBV11-2 to TRBJ1-1; 12 bases line up with TRBD1. The V gene's germline CDR1 is SGHAT and CDR2 FQNNGV. The V gene end was trimmed by 5 bases and the J gene end by 0 bases; junction bases not matched to a gene: 7. The CDR3 sequence is 17 residues long. The CDR3 protein is CASSISGTGGMNTEAFF. DNA for the CDR3: TGTGCCAGCAGCATCTCCGGGACAGGGGGCATGAACACTGAAGCTTTCTTT.

This clone has more than one count but fewer than ten. The V and J genes are TRBV7-6 and TRBJ2-2; TRBD2 matches at 9 bases. CDR1 SGHVS and CDR2 FNYEAQ come from the germline V gene. The V gene end was trimmed by 1 base and the J gene end by 8 bases; junction bases not matched to a gene: 5. The length of the CDR3 is 15 residues. The CDR3 DNA reads as TGTGCCAGCAGCTTAGGAGTAGCGGGGGAAGGGGAGCTGTTTTTT. Translating it yields CASSLGVAGEGELFF.

This clone has only a few counts. This chain connects TRBV18 to TRBJ1-5; D gene ambiguous. V lost 0 bases, J lost 7 bases, and 4 bases lay in between. The CDR3 totals 12 residues. Germline CDR1 KGHSH, CDR2 LQKENI. CDR3 sequence reads: CASSPPQQPQHF. The DNA for the CDR3 is TGTGCCAGCTCACCACCCCAGCAGCCCCAGCATTTT.

The rearrangement joins TRBV4-3 to TRBJ2-1, with TRBD2 identical over 9 bases. This CDR3 is 16 amino acids long. Unmatched junction bases numbered 4, after V lost 0 bases and J lost 4 bases. Germline CDR1 reads LGHNA; CDR2 reads YSLEER. The CDR3 region is CASSQDVAGGYNEQFF. Written as DNA, the CDR3 is TGCGCCAGCAGCCAAGACGTGGCGGGGGGGTACAATGAGCAGTTCTTC.

This chain connects TRBV19 to TRBJ1-6, with 7 bases fitting TRBD1. Germline V lookup: CDR1 LNHDA, CDR2 SQIVND (reference sequence). V lost 7 bases and J lost 7; bases outside the gene matches: 10. There are 15 residues in the CDR3. The CDR3 here is CASKVLGQTNSPLHF. The CDR3 region has the DNA TGTGCCAGTAAGGTATTGGGACAGACCAATTCACCCCTCCACTTT.

The chain is built from TRBV5-5 and TRBJ1-2, with TRBD1 matching 8 bases. The J segment lost 8 bases and the V segment lost 2 bases, leaving 5 bases of the junction unmatched. The V gene's germline CDR1 is SGHKS and CDR2 YYEKEE (reference sequence). The CDR3 has 13 amino acids. The CDR3 loop reads CASSLQGVQGYTF. The CDR3 bases are TGTGCCAGCAGCTTACAGGGGGTTCAGGGCTACACCTTC.

This clone was counted between two and nine times. The CDR3 region has the DNA TGCAGCGTTGAAGGTCAGGCGGGATTTAACACCATATATTTT. This encodes CSVEGQAGFNTIYF. The gene calls are TRBV29-1 and TRBJ1-3; D not certain. From germline, CDR1 is SQVTM and CDR2 ANQGSEA. This CDR3 contains 14 residues. Trimming stripped 1 base from V and 7 bases from J, with 14 bases between.

The chain combines TRBV12-3 or TRBV12-4 with TRBJ2-7; D is possibly TRBD2 (5 bases). The CDR3 sequence is 13 residues long. The V gene lost 6 bases and the J gene lost 3 bases, with 12 bases spanning the gap. Written as DNA, the CDR3 is TGTGCCAGCAGCCTCCCCGAGGGCTACGAGCAGTACTTC. Protein: CASSLPEGYEQYF.

This clone occurred a few times. This rearrangement joins TRBV9 to TRBJ2-3; 12 bases map to TRBD2. Looked up from germline, CDR1 is SGDLS and CDR2 is YYNGEE. The ends lost 3 bases at V and 4 bases at J; junction bases unmatched: 9. This CDR3 region has 17 residues. In nucleotides, the CDR3 is TGTGCCAGCAGCGCTCTAGCGGGGGGGCCGACCTCAGATACGCAGTATTTT. Translation gives CASSALAGGPTSDTQYF.

V is TRBV7-3 and J is TRBJ2-1; D is unclear. V was clipped by 1 base and J by 9 bases, with 10 bases between them. There are 13 residues in the CDR3. CDR1 SGHTA and CDR2 FQGTGA come from the germline V gene. Written as DNA, the CDR3 is TGTGCCAGCAGCTTAAATATTGCCGGTGAGCAGTTCTTC. Its translation: CASSLNIAGEQFF.

This clone has a single count. The J gene is TRBJ2-7, the V gene TRBV9; 7 bases align to TRBD2. The CDR3 has 13 residues. V lost 3 bases, J lost 7 bases, and 7 bases stayed unmatched. CDR1 SGDLS and CDR2 YYNGEE come from the germline V gene. The CDR3 loop is CASSALERGEQYF. For the CDR3, the DNA is TGTGCCAGCAGCGCCCTAGAGCGGGGAGAGCAGTACTTC. The full variable domain, rest sourced from reference TRBV9 and TRBJ2-7, is DSGVTQTPKHLITATGQRVTLRCSPRSGDLSVYWYQQSLDQGLQFLIQYYNGEERAKGNILERFSAQQFPDLHSELNLSSLELGDSALYFCASSALERGEQYFGPGTRLTVT.

This sequence joins TRBV9 and TRBJ1-4, with TRBD1 as a possible D gene (6 bases). This CDR3 has 14 amino acids. Per the germline V gene, CDR1 is SGDLS and CDR2 is YYNGEE. V dropped 2 bases and J dropped 5 bases, with 10 bases sitting between them. The CDR3 DNA is TGTGCCAGCAGCGTGGGGACACAAAATGAAAAACTGTTTTTT. Protein sequence: CASSVGTQNEKLFF.

Concerning this clone itself: An end of the junction does not agree with germline; a read error may underlie this. The CDR3 DNA reads TGTGCAAGTGGTGAGGGAAAAGACAATCAGCCCCAGCATTTT. Translating it yields CASGEGKDNQPQHF. The chain has TRBV12-5 and TRBJ1-5; no firm D call. There are 14 residues in the CDR3. The germline V gene encodes CDR1 LGHNT and CDR2 FRNRAP.

This clone has just a few counts. This chain links TRBV7-4 with TRBJ1-1; TRBD1 is a possible D gene (5 bases). V was trimmed by 4 bases and J by 1 base, leaving 7 bases between them. The CDR3 is made up of 13 amino acids. Germline loops: CDR1 SGHVT, CDR2 SQSDAQ. CDR3 residues: CASSSDRNTEAFF. The CDR3 bases are TGTGCCAGCAGCTCAGACAGGAACACTGAAGCTTTCTTT. Together with reference TRBV7-4 and TRBJ1-1, the CDR3 gives the full variable domain: GAGVSQSPRYKVAKRGRDVALRCDSISGHVTLYWYRQTLGQGSEVLTYSQSDAQRDKSGRPSGRFSAERPERSVSTLKIQRTEQGDSAVYLCASSSDRNTEAFFGQGTRLTVV.